This note documents a single T cell receptor beta chain sequence. The CDR3 extends over 15 amino acids. CDR1 and CDR2 (germline): LGHDT, YNNKEL (reference sequence). Between the trimmed V and J ends, which lost 2 bases and 2 bases, there was a span of 13 bases. These data are taken from a study of T cell responses to AZD1222 COVID-19 vaccine. The table came from immunoSEQ multiplex PCR; TCRdb's copy has only in-frame clones and leaves some out. The sample holds approximately 110,000 clones; roughly 87% are singletons and the top ten take roughly 10%. Sample: peripheral blood, taken on day 0 of AZD1222 vaccination. The receptor's source is an adult in good health. The gene calls are TRBV3-1 (or the pseudogene TRBV3-2) and TRBJ2-7; D is uncertain. CDR3 loop: CASSQRESRTYEQYF. DNA of the CDR3: TGTGCCAGCAGCCAACGTGAGTCACGGACCTACGAGCAGTACTTC.